This TCR beta chain originates from a study of human T cells and chemical hapten exposure. The time point denotes: patch test 1, 2 weeks after DPC sensitization. The treatment was: therapeutic diphenylcyclopropenone sensitization with weekly scalp DPC. Patch tests were applied only after blood draws. About this clonotype: Its antigen is not identified.

Each cDNA molecule in the library carried unique molecular identifiers. One entry per CDR3 protein results from TCRdb running MiXCR on the RACE reads. The sample has approximately 70,000 distinct CDR3 sequences; over 7.5% are singletons. Points from the study as a whole: With patch test score, the counts of PT1 expanded TCRs showed a positive correlation.

Per germline, CDR1 SGHRS and CDR2 YFSETQ. V dropped 0 bases and J dropped 0 bases, with 13 bases sitting between them. The length of the CDR3 is 18 residues. The sample consisted of whole blood, taken in connection with sensitization to the hapten diphenylcyclopropenone (DPC). The rearrangement uses TRBV5-1 and TRBJ2-6; D uncertain. This clonotype originated in a middle-aged woman with alopecia areata. Some clones in this sample may be carry-over from other donors' samples. CDR3 coding DNA: TGCGCCAGCAGCTTGGAGGGTTACCCCCTCTCTGGGGCCAACGTCCTGACTTTC. Protein product: CASSLEGYPLSGANVLTF.